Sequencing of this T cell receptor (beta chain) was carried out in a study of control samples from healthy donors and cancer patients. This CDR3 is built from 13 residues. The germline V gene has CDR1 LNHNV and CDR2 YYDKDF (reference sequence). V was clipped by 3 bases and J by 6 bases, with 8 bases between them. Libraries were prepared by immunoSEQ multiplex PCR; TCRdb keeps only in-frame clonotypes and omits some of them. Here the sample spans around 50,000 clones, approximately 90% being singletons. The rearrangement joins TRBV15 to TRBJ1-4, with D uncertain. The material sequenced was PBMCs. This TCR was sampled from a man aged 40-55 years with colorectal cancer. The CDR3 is CATSRALYEKLFF. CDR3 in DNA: TGTGCCACCAGCAGGGCATTATATGAAAAACTGTTTTTT.